These T cell receptor beta chains were read from a single sample in a study of T cell responses to AZD1222 COVID-19 vaccine. Method: immunoSEQ multiplex PCR; TCRdb's copy keeps in-frame clones and lacks some. The sample has 150,000 or so clones; 70% to 90% are singletons. The sequencing here drew on peripheral blood, taken on day 0 of AZD1222 vaccination. The source of these receptors is an adult in good health. CDR3s include the opening cysteine and the closing phenylalanine or tryptophan. Clone size is given for some rows only: seen once, a few or many times, or a class if the clone is expanded.

CDR3 protein	V gene	clone size
CATSREGGTGVYEQYF	TRBV15	-
CASSLARLDQWAGELFF	TRBV7-6	-
CASVGKTQYF	TRBV21-1	-
CASSQDLSPYNEQFF	TRBV3-1/TRBV3-2	-
CASSSTSGRARDTQYF	TRBV3-1/TRBV3-2	-
CASGLISGETDTQYF	TRBV12-5	-
CASSPPGTAETQYF	TRBV5-1	-
CASSFSYNEQFF	TRBV3-1/TRBV3-2	-
CASSDGRGETQYF	TRBV2	-
CASSFEREAVNEKLFF	TRBV7-2	-
CASSRTSGGAADTQYF	TRBV3-1/TRBV3-2	few
CASSKAGTNSNQPQHF	TRBV18	-
CASILAGGLTGELFF	TRBV10-2	-
CASSSGGSYNEQFF	TRBV5-6	-
CASSRKRDEQYF	TRBV5-1	-
CASSLQGWSYNSPLHF	TRBV27	-
CTSSHTRGDGDEQFF	TRBV1	-
CAWSAGLASYEQYF	TRBV30	-
CASSLASGSNTGELFF	TRBV5-1	few
CASRISDVGQETQYF	TRBV10-2	-
CASSAYTSGRNEQFF	TRBV9	-
CASSQDLRGGMGNQPQHF	TRBV4-1	-
CASSAAATNEKLFF	TRBV18	-
CAIQDGSGDYNEQFF	TRBV10-3	-
CSVEGGTGVVGYTF	TRBV29-1	-
CASQQGLSSYEQYF	TRBV19	-
CGCQGANYGYTF	TRBV28	-
CASSMDTTNYGYTF	TRBV7-9	-
CASSSHSGGKPNEQFF	TRBV11-2	-
CASSPGGEGQPQHF	TRBV6-6	once
CASKYAAQGSYEQYF	TRBV6-5	-